What follows describes a single T cell receptor (beta chain). This clone was found a few times. The antigen it recognizes is unknown. No much larger clone exists at a distance of one base, and base qualities are not known. V trim: 8 bases; J trim: 7 bases; unmatched bases: 11. The CDR3 covers 14 residues, taking in both the cysteine and the phenylalanine. Only the CDR3 DNA is retained, 42 bases long and in frame from the first base. CDR1 and CDR2 were assigned from the germline V gene (reference sequence) as LNHNV and YYDKDF. This record comes from a study of CD8+ T cells in alopecia areata (dated by TCRdb to the late 2010s). Turning to the overall study: The study used high-throughput TCRbeta sequencing to examine T cell clonal expansion in alopecia areata, in both the C3H/HeJ mouse model and human patients. Scalp tissue and sorted CD4+ and CD8+ peripheral blood T cells from patchy and totalis/universalis alopecia areata patients and from healthy controls were covered by human TCRbeta sequencing. Clonality in the scalp was compared among normal scalp (n=4), patchy alopecia areata scalp (n=8), and alopecia totalis/universalis scalp (n=8). RNA came from the PAXgene miRNA kit for fixed scalp, the miRNeasy kit for PBMCs, and the RNeasy kit for mouse skin. TCRbeta CDR3 regions were amplified by immunoSEQ multiplex PCR using 35 Vbeta forward and 13 Jbeta reverse primers.

The library relied on the immunoSEQ multiplex PCR assay. RNA was extracted from all samples and reverse transcribed into cDNA, which served as template for TCR sequencing. SuperScript III was used to make first-strand cDNA, primed with a 2:1 mix of oligo-dT and random hexamers. A synthetic immune receptor repertoire was used to measure amplification bias, and any remaining bias was corrected computationally. The published analysis was carried out like this. Raw reads were preprocessed to remove errors, and CDR3 was defined according to IMGT conventions as the region from the conserved cysteine to phenylalanine. Clonality was computed by normalizing Shannon entropy by log2 of the number of productive unique TCRs and subtracting the result from 1. Whether scalp clones were CD4 or CD8 was inferred by matching scalp TCRbeta sequences against CD4 and CD8 repertoires sorted from blood. In TCRdb, the immuneACCESS table is reduced to in-frame sequences with V and J assigned. These tables do not hold every clone; where another copy was compared, an unresolved V gene accounts for under half, and the others remain unexplained. The V and J calls and clone size come from that table; D and trimming were worked out from the DNA. The sample has 130,000 to 150,000 clones on record, more than 55% of them singletons. In total, the top ten clones hold 35% to 45% of the sample.

The paper as a whole reports these results and caveats: Shared TCR sequences between patients were less evident than in mice, which may be partly attributable to HLA diversity in the patient population. Higher clonality and more expanded CD8+ clones were observed in lesional scalp than in normal scalp, particularly in alopecia totalis/universalis, a finding suggestive of antigenic drive. Unlike mouse skin, which is dominated by gammadelta T cells, normal human skin has resident alphabeta T cells that are also sequenced, and this complicates analysis of the scalp TCR repertoire.

PBMCs were isolated by density centrifugation and stained for CD3, CD4 and CD8, and CD4+ and CD8+ T cells were sorted on a FACSAria. Scalp biopsies and blood samples were obtained from unaffected controls. The V and J segments used are TRBV15 and TRBJ2-1; TRBD1 fits 7 bases in the junction. The sequence came from a human donor in good health. The sequenced sample was CD8+ T cells sorted from blood. The DNA sequence is given as TGTGCCACCTCCGGGACAGCGGATGGGAATGAGCAGTTCTTC. Its protein is CATSGTADGNEQFF.